Presented here are 10 T cell receptor beta chains from one specimen sequenced in a study of response to subunit inactivated influenza vaccine. TCRdb reprocessed the RT-PCR reads via MiXCR and lists one record per CDR3 protein. This sample has about 540,000 distinct CDR3 sequences, with around 15% found just once. This specimen consisted of PBMCs from blood, obtained 11 to 12 days after vaccination. The receptors stem from a man aged 50-60 years who received an inactivated influenza vaccine.

This clonotype turned up a few times. This chain joins TRBV11-2 and TRBJ1-3, with D hard to call. The CDR3 spans 12 residues. The V gene's germline CDR1 is SGHAT and CDR2 FQNNGV. With 7 bases removed from V and 9 bases from J, the gap between germline ends came to 13 bases. The CDR3 protein is CASTTTGVTIYF. The CDR3 coding sequence is TGTGCCAGCACCACCACTGGGGTCACCATATATTTT.

This clonotype occurred a few times. The CDR3 sequence: CASSQSGAVTGELFF. CDR3 nucleotide sequence: TGTGCCAGCAGCCAGTCAGGGGCTGTCACCGGGGAGCTGTTTTTT. The gene calls are TRBV21-1 and TRBJ2-2; TRBD1 is the table's D call, not checked against the DNA. TRBV21-1 has pseudogene status. CDR3 length: 15 residues.

The gene calls are TRBV24-1 and TRBJ2-7; 8 nucleotides align to TRBD1. The CDR3 runs to 16 residues. V lost 4 bases, J lost 2 bases, and 9 bases stayed unmatched. Germline CDR1 and CDR2: KGHDR and SFDVKD. The CDR3 bases are TGTGCCACCAGTGACCTGGGACAGGCCAAGACCTACGAGCAGTACTTC. Its translation is CATSDLGQAKTYEQYF.

This clonotype was detected a few times. The J gene is TRBJ2-1, the V gene TRBV29-1, with D uncertain. The CDR3 is 13 amino acids. Trimming removed 7 bases from V and 0 bases from J, with 10 bases in between. The germline V gene has CDR1 SQVTM and CDR2 ANQGSEA. The CDR3: CSDRESSYNEQFF. The CDR3 DNA reads TGCAGCGATCGAGAAAGCTCCTACAATGAGCAGTTCTTC.

This clonotype was found a few times. The J gene is TRBJ2-7, the V gene TRBV9; 10 nucleotides line up with TRBD1. The germline CDR1 and CDR2 sequences are SGDLS and YYNGEE. The junction had 4 bases not matched to a gene; V was cut back by 2 bases and J by 2 bases. The CDR3 totals 15 residues. The CDR3 region is CASSVGQGFPYEQYF. CDR3 in DNA: TGTGCCAGCAGCGTGGGACAGGGGTTCCCCTACGAGCAGTACTTC.

The V call is TRBV29-1, the J call TRBJ2-1, with TRBD2 matching over 7 bases. The CDR3 is 14 amino acids. V lost 7 bases, J lost 1 base, and 7 bases stayed unmatched. CDR1 and CDR2 (germline): SQVTM, ANQGSEA. The CDR3 region has the DNA TGCAGCGGGACGGGACTAACTTCCTACAATGAGCAGTTCTTC. This translates into CSGTGLTSYNEQFF.

The CDR3 DNA follows: TGCGCCAGCAGCCAAGAACGGACAAATGAGCAGTTCTTC. This gives the protein CASSQERTNEQFF. The chain is built from TRBV4-3 and TRBJ2-1; D is possibly TRBD1 (5 bases). Germline CDR1 reads LGHNA; CDR2 reads YSLEER. V lost 0 bases and J 7 bases, leaving 7 bases between the germline ends. The CDR3 loop spans 13 amino acids.

This clonotype turned up a few times. The chain combines TRBV5-1 with TRBJ1-5; no clear D. Deletions cut 0 bases from V and 8 bases from J, with 9 bases between. This CDR3 has 13 residues. CDR1 is SGHRS, CDR2 YFSETQ, per germline. CDR3 protein: CASSLGQREPQHF. CDR3 DNA sequence: TGCGCCAGCAGCTTGGGCCAGAGAGAGCCCCAGCATTTT.

The chain couples TRBV9 to TRBJ2-3; D gene uncertain. The germline V gene has CDR1 SGDLS and CDR2 YYNGEE. Trimming pared 4 bases from V and 1 base from J, leaving 10 bases between. CDR3 length: 14 amino acids. CDR3 in amino acids: CASSSTTRTDTQYF. CDR3 sequence (DNA): TGTGCCAGCAGCTCCACGACCCGCACAGATACGCAGTATTTT.

The J gene is TRBJ1-1, the V gene TRBV20-1; no definite D call. The germline gives CDR1 DFQATT, CDR2 SNEGSKA (reference sequence). This CDR3 contains 15 residues. Trimming stripped 7 bases from V and 5 bases from J, with 23 bases between. CDR3 DNA sequence: TGCAGTGTAAAAATAGTACCCCTCCCGGGTACTGAAGCTTTCTTT. Its translation: CSVKIVPLPGTEAFF.